This is a list of T cell receptor beta chains from one sample in a study of cytomegalovirus exposure and HLA in healthy donors. The assay was immunoSEQ multiplex PCR, and TCRdb's table has in-frame clones only and misses some. The table records more than 250,000 clones, around 90% of them present only once. The source material was PBMCs. These receptors were taken from a woman aged 18-29 years in good health and CMV-seronegative. Each CDR3 is given with its conserved first and last residue. Fields, in order: clone size, D gene, J gene, V gene, CDR3 DNA, CDR3 protein. A D gene is named only where the DNA matches it firmly. Clone size appears in some rows only: once, few, many, or a class for an expanded clone.

>.|.|TRBJ1-1|TRBV7-9
TGTGCCAGCAGCTTAGGACGGGGGGATGGAGGCACTGAAGCTTTCTTT
CASSLGRGDGGTEAFF
>few|.|TRBJ1-3|TRBV4-1
TGCGCCAGCAGCCAAGCCTTATCTGGAAACACCATATATTTT
CASSQALSGNTIYF
>once|.|TRBJ1-2|TRBV9
TGTGCCAGCAGCGCGTTATTGGGGGCGGTGAACTATGGCTACACCTTC
CASSALLGAVNYGYTF
>.|TRBD1|TRBJ2-7|TRBV12-5
TGTGCTAGTGGTTTTTCAACAGGGGGAATTTACGAGCAGTACTTC
CASGFSTGGIYEQYF
>.|TRBD2|TRBJ2-5|TRBV6-5
TGTGCCAGCAGTAGAGGACTAGCGGAGGCGGGGACCCAGTACTTC
CASSRGLAEAGTQYF
>.|.|TRBJ2-7|TRBV19
TGTGCCAGTAGTATAGGGGGCATTCAGAGCGAGCAGTACTTC
CASSIGGIQSEQYF
>.|.|TRBJ1-1|TRBV2
TGTGCCAGCAGTGACAGGGGTTACACTGAAGCTTTCTTT
CASSDRGYTEAFF
>.|TRBD2|TRBJ2-7|TRBV5-6
TGTGCCAGCAGCTTGTTCGGACTAGCGGGGGGCAGCGCCTACGAGCAGTACTTC
CASSLFGLAGGSAYEQYF
>.|.|TRBJ1-6|TRBV18
TGTGCCAGCTCACCACAGGGGCTTTCGAATTCACCCCTCCACTTT
CASSPQGLSNSPLHF
>.|TRBD1|TRBJ1-2|TRBV27
TGTGCCAGCAGTCCCCGGACAGGACTTAACTATGGCTACACCTTC
CASSPRTGLNYGYTF
>.|TRBD1|TRBJ2-4|TRBV6-5
TGTGCCAGCAGATCCGACAGGGGGCTGGGAAACATTCAGTACTTC
CASRSDRGLGNIQYF
>.|.|TRBJ1-5|TRBV6-6
TGTGCCAGCGCCAACGGTGCGGGCAATCAGCCCCAGCATTTT
CASANGAGNQPQHF
>.|.|TRBJ1-1|TRBV21-1
TGTGCCAGCAGTTCACGATATCGGGGCGGTCCTGGGGGGAAGAACACTGAAGCTTTCTTT
CASSSRYRGGPGGKNTEAFF
>.|TRBD2|TRBJ2-7|TRBV4-2
TGTGCCAGCAGTTCGGGAGGAGACAGCTCCTACGAGCAGTACTTC
CASSSGGDSSYEQYF
>.|TRBD1|TRBJ1-1|TRBV10-3
TGTGCCATCAGTGAGGGACAGGGGAACACTGAAGCTTTCTTT
CAISEGQGNTEAFF
>.|.|TRBJ2-5|TRBV5-1
TGCGCCAGCAGCTCCTCGGGGGGCCTCCAAGAGACCCAGTACTTC
CASSSSGGLQETQYF
>.|.|TRBJ1-3|TRBV19
TGTGCCACCAAAGGGGTAGGTTTCTCTGGAAACACCATATATTTT
CATKGVGFSGNTIYF
>.|TRBD1|TRBJ2-2|TRBV10-3
TGTGCCATCAGTGTGGCAGGGGGCCACGGGGAGCTGTTTTTT
CAISVAGGHGELFF
>.|TRBD2|TRBJ2-7|TRBV7-2
TGTGCCAGCAGCAGGACTAGCGGGGGGGCAAACGAGCAGTACTTC
CASSRTSGGANEQYF
>.|.|TRBJ1-6|TRBV7-3
TGTGCCAGCAGCCCGTGGCCTTCTTCACCCCTCCACTTT
CASSPWPSSPLHF
>once|TRBD1|TRBJ1-6|TRBV18
TGTGCCAGCTCACCCGACAGGGTTAATTCACCCCTCCACTTT
CASSPDRVNSPLHF
>.|TRBD1|TRBJ2-2|TRBV13
TGTGCCAGCAGCCGACAGGGTATTAACGCCGGGGAGCTGTTTTTT
CASSRQGINAGELFF
>.|.|TRBJ1-5|TRBV5-8
TGTGCCAGCAGCCGATCCCGGGTCCTTGCGCAGCCCCAGCATTTT
CASSRSRVLAQPQHF
>.|TRBD1|TRBJ1-2|TRBV12-5
TGTGCTAGTGGTTCCCCGGACAGGAACGATGGCTACACCTTC
CASGSPDRNDGYTF
>.|.|TRBJ1-5|TRBV19
TGTGCCAGTAGTCCCCGACACAATCAGCCCCAGCATTTT
CASSPRHNQPQHF
>.|.|TRBJ1-2|TRBV6-6
TGTGCCAGCAGTTATGGTTCTCAGGACTACGGCTACACCTTC
CASSYGSQDYGYTF
>few|TRBD2|TRBJ2-5|TRBV6-5
TGTGCCAGCAGTTCCACCACTAGCGGACCGATCGGGGCCCAGTACTTC
CASSSTTSGPIGAQYF
>.|.|TRBJ2-7|TRBV13
TGTGCCAGCAGCTCCGGGACACTTACCTACGAGCAGTACTTC
CASSSGTLTYEQYF
>.|.|TRBJ2-7|TRBV11-1
TGTGCCAGCAGTCTTGTCTTTGACGAGCAGTACTTC
CASSLVFDEQYF
>once|.|TRBJ1-1|TRBV30
TGTGCCTGGAGACAGGGTCGGCGGACTGAAGCTTTCTTT
CAWRQGRRTEAFF
>once|.|TRBJ2-3|TRBV5-1
TGCGCCAGCAGGGAGCGGTTCGGGACAGATACGCAGTATTTT
CASRERFGTDTQYF
>few|.|TRBJ1-1|TRBV5-6
TGTGCCAGCAGCCATTCGAGGCAATCGAACACTGAAGCTTTCTTT
CASSHSRQSNTEAFF
>once|.|TRBJ1-6|TRBV10-3
TGTGCCATCAGTGACAGTGCTTATAATTCCCCCCTCCACTTT
CAISDSAYNSPLHF
>.|.|TRBJ1-1|TRBV6-5
TGTGCCAGCAGTTCCCGACAGACACCGAACACTGAAGCTTTCTTT
CASSSRQTPNTEAFF
>.|TRBD1|TRBJ1-4|TRBV10-3
TGTGCCATCAGTGAGTCGGGGACAGCCGAAAAACTGTTTTTT
CAISESGTAEKLFF
>.|.|TRBJ2-7|TRBV9
TGTGCCAGCAGCGTAGACGAGAAGTACGAGCAGTACTTC
CASSVDEKYEQYF
>once|.|TRBJ2-1|TRBV7-3
TGTGCCAGCAGCTTAACCCCGGGGATGTACAATGAGCAGTTCTTC
CASSLTPGMYNEQFF
>.|TRBD2|TRBJ2-5|TRBV7-2
TGTGCCAGCAGCTTCCGCGCCGGGAGGAGAGGGGACGAGACCCAGTACTTC
CASSFRAGRRGDETQYF
>.|TRBD1|TRBJ2-7|TRBV7-6
TGTGCCAGCAGCCAGGGGGCAATAGAGTACGAGCAGTACTTC
CASSQGAIEYEQYF
>.|.|TRBJ2-7|TRBV15
TGTGCCACCAGCAGAGATCTAAGGGGACTCTCAGAGCAGTACTTC
CATSRDLRGLSEQYF
>once|TRBD1|TRBJ2-3|TRBV5-1
TGCGCCAGCAGCATTGACAGGGGACGCACAGATACGCAGTATTTT
CASSIDRGRTDTQYF
>.|.|TRBJ1-2|TRBV29-1
TGCAGCGTTGAAATGGAGGGCTATGGCTACACCTTC
CSVEMEGYGYTF
>.|TRBD2|TRBJ2-1|TRBV4-1
TGCGCCAGCAAGGGAGCGGGGGTCTACAATGAGCAGTTCTTC
CASKGAGVYNEQFF
>.|TRBD1|TRBJ1-6|TRBV2
TGTGCCAGCTACGGGGGCAGGGGGCGCGGTTCACCCCTCCACTTT
CASYGGRGRGSPLHF
>.|TRBD1|TRBJ1-1|TRBV7-9
TGTTCCAGCAGCTTCAGACAGGGTGTAACTTTCTTT
CSSSFRQGVTFF
>.|.|TRBJ2-3|TRBV5-1
TGCGCCAGCAGCTTTGGAGGGGGGGCCAGAGATACGCAGTATTTT
CASSFGGGARDTQYF
>.|.|TRBJ2-6|TRBV10-1
TGCGCCAGCAGTGAGTCGGGGGGCTCTGGGGCCAACGTCCTGACTTTC
CASSESGGSGANVLTF
>.|.|TRBJ1-5|TRBV7-6
TGTGCCAGCAGCTTTACAGTCAATCAGCCCCAGCATTTT
CASSFTVNQPQHF
>.|TRBD2|TRBJ2-5|TRBV5-1
TGCGCCAGCAGCCCGGGACTAGGGAATAGAGAGACCCAGTACTTC
CASSPGLGNRETQYF
>.|TRBD1|TRBJ1-1|TRBV27
TGTGCCAGCAGCAAAGACAGGGGGCTATCGAACACTGAAGCTTTCTTT
CASSKDRGLSNTEAFF
>.|.|TRBJ2-5|TRBV5-1
TGCGCCAGCAGGTATCAAGAGACCCAGTACTTC
CASRYQETQYF
>.|TRBD1|TRBJ1-2|TRBV2
TGTGCCAGCAGGCGGACAGGGGGCGATGGCTACACCTTC
CASRRTGGDGYTF
>.|.|TRBJ2-7|TRBV7-9
TGTGCCAGCAGCCTCCCAAAAGCGCCCTACGAGCAGTACTTC
CASSLPKAPYEQYF
>once|.|TRBJ1-3|TRBV5-4
TGTGCCAGCAGCTTAAGAGCCTCTGGAAACACCATATATTTT
CASSLRASGNTIYF